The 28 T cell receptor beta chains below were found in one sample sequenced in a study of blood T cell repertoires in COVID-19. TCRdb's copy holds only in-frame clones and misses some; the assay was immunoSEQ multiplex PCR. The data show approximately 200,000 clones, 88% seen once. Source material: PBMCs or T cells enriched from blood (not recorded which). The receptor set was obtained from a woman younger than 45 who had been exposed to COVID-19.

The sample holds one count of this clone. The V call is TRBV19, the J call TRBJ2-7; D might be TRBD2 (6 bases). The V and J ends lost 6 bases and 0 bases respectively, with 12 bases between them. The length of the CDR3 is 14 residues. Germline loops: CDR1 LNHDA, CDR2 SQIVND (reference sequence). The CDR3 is CASRLASSSYEQYF. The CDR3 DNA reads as TGTGCCAGTAGGCTAGCGTCGAGCTCCTACGAGCAGTACTTC. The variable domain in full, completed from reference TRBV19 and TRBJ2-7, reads DGGITQSPKYLFRKEGQNVTLSCEQNLNHDAMYWYRQDPGQGLRLIYYSQIVNDFQKGDIAEGYSVSREKKESFPLTVTSAQKNPTAFYLCASRLASSSYEQYFGPGTRLTVT.

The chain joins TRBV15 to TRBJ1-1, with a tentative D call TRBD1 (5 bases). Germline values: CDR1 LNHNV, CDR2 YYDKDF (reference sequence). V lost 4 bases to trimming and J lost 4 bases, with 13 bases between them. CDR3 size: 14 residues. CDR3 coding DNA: TGTGCCACCAGCACTGATCAGGGCGGCACTGAAGCTTTCTTT. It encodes CATSTDQGGTEAFF.

This chain's CDR3 is CASSVDRSGANVLTF. The DNA of the CDR3 is TGTGCCAGCAGCGTAGACAGATCTGGGGCCAACGTCCTGACTTTC. The chain carries TRBV2 and TRBJ2-6; maybe TRBD1 (5 bases). V lost 6 bases, J lost 1 base, and 10 bases lay in between. The CDR3 contains 15 residues. The germline V gene has CDR1 SNHLY and CDR2 FYNNEI.

DNA for the CDR3: TGCAGCGTTGGTCAGGGGCTCAACCAGCCCCAGCATTTT. Protein product: CSVGQGLNQPQHF. The V call is TRBV29-1, the J call TRBJ1-5, with a tentative D call TRBD1 (6 bases). Germline values: CDR1 SQVTM, CDR2 ANQGSEA. Trimming cost V 4 bases and J 7 bases, with 14 bases left between them. The CDR3 length is 13 residues.

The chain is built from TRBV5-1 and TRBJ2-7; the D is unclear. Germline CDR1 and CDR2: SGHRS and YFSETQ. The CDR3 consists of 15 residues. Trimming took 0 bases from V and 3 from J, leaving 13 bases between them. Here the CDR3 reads CASSLGHGQDYEQYF. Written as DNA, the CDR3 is TGCGCCAGCAGCTTGGGACATGGTCAGGACTACGAGCAGTACTTC.

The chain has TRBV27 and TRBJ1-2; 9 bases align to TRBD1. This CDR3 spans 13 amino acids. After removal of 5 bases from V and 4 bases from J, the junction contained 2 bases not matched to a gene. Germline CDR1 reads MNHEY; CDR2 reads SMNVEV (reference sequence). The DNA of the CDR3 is TGTGCCAGCAGTCCGGGACAGGGCTATGGCTACACCTTC. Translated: CASSPGQGYGYTF.

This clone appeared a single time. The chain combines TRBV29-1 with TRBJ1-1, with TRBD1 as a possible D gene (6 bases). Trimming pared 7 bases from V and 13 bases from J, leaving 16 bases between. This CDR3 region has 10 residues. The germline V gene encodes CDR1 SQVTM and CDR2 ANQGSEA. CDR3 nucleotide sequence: TGCAGCGCTTACAGGGATCTTCTTTTCTTT. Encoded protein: CSAYRDLLFF.

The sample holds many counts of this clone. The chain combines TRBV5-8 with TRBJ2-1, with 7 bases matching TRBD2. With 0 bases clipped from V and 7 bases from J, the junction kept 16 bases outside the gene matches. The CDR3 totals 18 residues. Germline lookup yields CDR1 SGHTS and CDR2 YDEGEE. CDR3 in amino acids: CASSLVGLAADLGNEQFF. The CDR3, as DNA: TGTGCCAGCAGCTTGGTAGGCCTAGCGGCTGACCTCGGGAATGAGCAGTTCTTC.

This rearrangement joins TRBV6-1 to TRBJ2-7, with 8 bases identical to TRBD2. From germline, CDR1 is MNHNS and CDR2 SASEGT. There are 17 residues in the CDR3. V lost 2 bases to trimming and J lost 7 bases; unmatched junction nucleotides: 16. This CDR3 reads CASSETFRSGSRGEQYF. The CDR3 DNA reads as TGTGCCAGCAGTGAAACGTTTCGGAGCGGGAGCCGAGGGGAGCAGTACTTC.

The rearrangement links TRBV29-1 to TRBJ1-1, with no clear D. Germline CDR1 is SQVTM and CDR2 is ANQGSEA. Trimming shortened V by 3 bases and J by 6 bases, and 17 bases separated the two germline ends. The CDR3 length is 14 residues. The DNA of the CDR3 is TGCAGCGTTGATCGGGCGGGCGCGTCCCCTGAAGCTTTCTTT. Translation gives CSVDRAGASPEAFF.

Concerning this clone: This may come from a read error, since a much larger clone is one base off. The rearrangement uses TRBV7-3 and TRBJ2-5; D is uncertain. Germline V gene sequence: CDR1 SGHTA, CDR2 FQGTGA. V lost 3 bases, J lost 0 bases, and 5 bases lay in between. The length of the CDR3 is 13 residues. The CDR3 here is CASSFGYQETQYF. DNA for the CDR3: TGTGCCAGCAGCTTCGGGTACCAAGAGACCCAGTACTTC.

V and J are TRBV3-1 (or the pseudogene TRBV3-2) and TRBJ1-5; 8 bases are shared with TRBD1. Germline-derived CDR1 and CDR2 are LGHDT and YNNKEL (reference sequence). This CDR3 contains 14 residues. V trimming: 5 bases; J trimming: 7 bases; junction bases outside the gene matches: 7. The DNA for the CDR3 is TGTGCCAGCAGCGATGGACAGGGAGGGCAGCCCCAGCATTTT. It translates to CASSDGQGGQPQHF.

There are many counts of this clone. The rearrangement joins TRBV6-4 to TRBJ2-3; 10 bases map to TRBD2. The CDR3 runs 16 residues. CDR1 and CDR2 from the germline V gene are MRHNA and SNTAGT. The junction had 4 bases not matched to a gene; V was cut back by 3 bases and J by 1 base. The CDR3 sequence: CASSEASGRGTDTQYF. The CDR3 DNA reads TGTGCCAGCAGTGAGGCCAGCGGGAGGGGCACAGATACGCAGTATTTT.

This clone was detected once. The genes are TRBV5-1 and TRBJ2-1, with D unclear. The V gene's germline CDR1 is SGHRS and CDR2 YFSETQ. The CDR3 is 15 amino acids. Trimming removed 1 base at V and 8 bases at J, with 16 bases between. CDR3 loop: CASSLQRLGGDEQFF. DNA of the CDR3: TGCGCCAGCAGCTTGCAACGCCTAGGTGGCGATGAGCAGTTCTTC.

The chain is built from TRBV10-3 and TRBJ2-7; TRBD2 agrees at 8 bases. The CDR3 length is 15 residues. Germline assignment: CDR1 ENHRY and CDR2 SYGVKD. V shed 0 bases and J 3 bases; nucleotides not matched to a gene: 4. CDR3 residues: CAISESTSGVYEQYF. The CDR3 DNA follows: TGTGCCATCAGTGAGTCAACTAGCGGCGTCTACGAGCAGTACTTC.

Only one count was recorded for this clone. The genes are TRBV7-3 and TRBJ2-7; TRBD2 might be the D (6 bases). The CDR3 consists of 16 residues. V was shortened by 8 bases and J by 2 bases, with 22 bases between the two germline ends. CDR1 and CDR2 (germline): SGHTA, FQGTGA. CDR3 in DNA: TGTGCCAGCCCCTTAAAGGTTAGCGGTATTCCCTACGAGCAGTACTTC. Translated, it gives CASPLKVSGIPYEQYF.

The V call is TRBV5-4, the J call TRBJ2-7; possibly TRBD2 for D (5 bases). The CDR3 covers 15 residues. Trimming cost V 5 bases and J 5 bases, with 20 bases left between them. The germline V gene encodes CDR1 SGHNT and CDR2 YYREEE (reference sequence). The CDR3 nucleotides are TGTGCCAGCAGTAACCTATGGGGAGTAATCCACGAGCAGTACTTC. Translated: CASSNLWGVIHEQYF.

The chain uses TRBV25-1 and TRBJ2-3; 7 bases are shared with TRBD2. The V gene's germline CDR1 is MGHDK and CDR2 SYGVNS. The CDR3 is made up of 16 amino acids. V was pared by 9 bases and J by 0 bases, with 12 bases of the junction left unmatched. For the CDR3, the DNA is TGTGCCAGACATTCCGAGCTAGCGGAGAGCACAGATACGCAGTATTTT. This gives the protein CARHSELAESTDTQYF.

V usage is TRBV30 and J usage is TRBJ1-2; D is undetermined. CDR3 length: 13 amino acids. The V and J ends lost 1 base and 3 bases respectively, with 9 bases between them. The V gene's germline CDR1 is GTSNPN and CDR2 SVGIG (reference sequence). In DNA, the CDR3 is TGTGCCTGGAGTGCTAGGAGGGACTATGGCTACACCTTC. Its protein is CAWSARRDYGYTF.

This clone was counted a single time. In nucleotides, the CDR3 is TGTGCCTGGGGGACGGGTAATTCACCCCTCCACTTT. It yields the protein CAWGTGNSPLHF. The chain combines TRBV30 with TRBJ1-6; tentative D call: TRBD1 (5 bases). In germline, CDR1 is GTSNPN, CDR2 SVGIG (reference sequence). The CDR3 loop spans 12 amino acids. Trimming pared 5 bases from V and 6 bases from J, leaving 8 bases between.

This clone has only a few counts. As DNA, the CDR3 is TGCGCCAGCAGCTTGGCCGTAGACTATGGCTACACCTTC. Translating gives CASSLAVDYGYTF. The V gene is TRBV5-1, the J gene TRBJ1-2, with D hard to call. The CDR3 is 13 residues long. CDR1 and CDR2 from the germline V gene are SGHRS and YFSETQ. Trimming left V 0 bases short and J 3 bases short, with 6 bases between.

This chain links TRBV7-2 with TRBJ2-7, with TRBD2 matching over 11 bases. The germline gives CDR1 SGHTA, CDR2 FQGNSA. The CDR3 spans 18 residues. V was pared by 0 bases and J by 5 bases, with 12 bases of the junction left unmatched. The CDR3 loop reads CASSLAYRLSGRADEQYF. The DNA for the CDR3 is TGTGCCAGCAGCTTAGCGTACCGACTTAGCGGGAGGGCCGACGAGCAGTACTTC.

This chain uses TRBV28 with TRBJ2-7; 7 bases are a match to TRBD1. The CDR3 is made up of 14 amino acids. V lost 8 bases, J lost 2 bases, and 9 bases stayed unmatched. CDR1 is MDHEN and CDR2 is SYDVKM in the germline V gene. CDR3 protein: CASRRQGETYEQYF. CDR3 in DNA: TGTGCCAGCCGAAGACAGGGTGAAACCTACGAGCAGTACTTC.

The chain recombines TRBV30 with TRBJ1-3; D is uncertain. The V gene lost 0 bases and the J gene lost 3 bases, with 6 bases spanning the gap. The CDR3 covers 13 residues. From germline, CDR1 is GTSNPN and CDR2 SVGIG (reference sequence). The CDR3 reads CAWSVTVGNTIYF. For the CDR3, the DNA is TGTGCCTGGAGTGTAACGGTTGGAAACACCATATATTTT.

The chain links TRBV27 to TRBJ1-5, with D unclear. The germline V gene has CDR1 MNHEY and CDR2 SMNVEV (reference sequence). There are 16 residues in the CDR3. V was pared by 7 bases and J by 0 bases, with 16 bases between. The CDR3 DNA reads TGTGCCAGCATGACCTCCTCAGGCGTTAGCAATCAGCCCCAGCATTTT. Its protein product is CASMTSSGVSNQPQHF.

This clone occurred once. CDR3 DNA: TGCAGCGTTGAAGAAGTCCTAGAAACCCCAGGGGCGGTCTATGGCTACACCTTC. Amino acid sequence: CSVEEVLETPGAVYGYTF. The chain carries TRBV29-1 and TRBJ1-2; D may be TRBD1 (6 bases). V lost 0 bases and J 4 bases, leaving 24 bases between the germline ends. Germline V CDR1 and CDR2: SQVTM, ANQGSEA. CDR3 size: 18 residues.

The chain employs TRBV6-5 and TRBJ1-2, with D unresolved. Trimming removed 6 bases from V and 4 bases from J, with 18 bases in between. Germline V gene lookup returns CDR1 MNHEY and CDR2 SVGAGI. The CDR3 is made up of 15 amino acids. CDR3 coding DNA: TGTGCCAGCAGCTACACCGTTGGCCCCTCCTATGGCTACACCTTC. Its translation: CASSYTVGPSYGYTF.

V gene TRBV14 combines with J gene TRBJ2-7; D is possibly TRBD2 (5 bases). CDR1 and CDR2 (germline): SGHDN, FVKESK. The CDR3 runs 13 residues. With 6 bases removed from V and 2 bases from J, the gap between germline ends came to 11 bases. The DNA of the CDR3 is TGTGCCAGCAGTACGGGAAGAGCCTACGAGCAGTACTTC. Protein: CASSTGRAYEQYF.